These T cell receptor beta chains were read from a single sample in a study of OX40 agonist ivuxolimab in advanced cancers. Only in-frame clones appear in the TCRdb table, and some are missing; sequencing was by immunoSEQ multiplex PCR. The repertoire holds 50,000 to 85,000 clones, with around 83% as singletons. Here the sequenced sample was CD4+ or CD8+ T cells sorted from blood, taken in a trial of the OX40 agonist ivuxolimab. The receptors here all came from an adult with an advanced solid tumor such as melanoma, head and neck, liver or kidney cancer. The CDR3 runs from the conserved cysteine through the conserved F or W. Fields, in order: CDR3 protein, CDR3 DNA, D gene, V gene, J gene, clone size. A D gene is named only where the DNA matches it firmly. Rows give clone size only sometimes, using once, few, many, or a class for an expanded clone.

CDR3 protein: CASSQSPTGGTGELFF; CDR3 DNA: TGCGCCAGCAGTCAATCCCCTACAGGGGGCACCGGGGAGCTGTTTTTT; D gene: TRBD1; V gene: TRBV23-1; J gene: TRBJ2-2; clone size: NA
CDR3 protein: CASATTANNQPQHF; CDR3 DNA: TGTGCCAGCGCTACGACAGCTAACAATCAGCCCCAGCATTTT; D gene: NA; V gene: TRBV19; J gene: TRBJ1-5; clone size: NA
CDR3 protein: CASSGTGSYTEAFF; CDR3 DNA: TGTGCCAGCAGCGGGACAGGGAGTTACACTGAAGCTTTCTTT; D gene: TRBD1; V gene: TRBV9; J gene: TRBJ1-1; clone size: NA
CDR3 protein: CASSPNYEQYF; CDR3 DNA: TGTGCCAGCTCCCCCAACTACGAGCAGTACTTC; D gene: NA; V gene: TRBV18; J gene: TRBJ2-7; clone size: NA
CDR3 protein: CASSPGTSGSLGELFF; CDR3 DNA: TGTGCCAGCAGCCCCGGGACTAGCGGGAGTCTGGGGGAGCTGTTTTTT; D gene: TRBD2; V gene: TRBV11-3; J gene: TRBJ2-2; clone size: NA
CDR3 protein: CASDSGANVLTF; CDR3 DNA: TGCGCCAGTGACTCTGGGGCCAACGTCCTGACTTTC; D gene: NA; V gene: TRBV5-1; J gene: TRBJ2-6; clone size: NA
CDR3 protein: CAIGGTSGGPETQYF; CDR3 DNA: TGTGCCATCGGCGGGACTAGCGGGGGGCCGGAGACCCAGTACTTC; D gene: TRBD2; V gene: TRBV2; J gene: TRBJ2-5; clone size: NA
CDR3 protein: CASLDRVVGELFF; CDR3 DNA: TGTGCCAGCCTGGACAGGGTGGTCGGGGAGCTGTTTTTT; D gene: TRBD1; V gene: TRBV27; J gene: TRBJ2-2; clone size: NA
CDR3 protein: CASSFPISGANVLTF; CDR3 DNA: TGTGCCAGCAGTTTCCCGATCTCTGGGGCCAACGTCCTGACTTTC; D gene: NA; V gene: TRBV6-1; J gene: TRBJ2-6; clone size: NA
CDR3 protein: CASSITPGGETQYF; CDR3 DNA: TGTGCCAGTAGTATAACCCCCGGGGGGGAGACCCAGTACTTC; D gene: TRBD2; V gene: TRBV19; J gene: TRBJ2-5; clone size: NA
CDR3 protein: CASRPTVNTGELFF; CDR3 DNA: TGTGCCAGCAGACCGACAGTGAACACCGGGGAGCTGTTTTTT; D gene: NA; V gene: TRBV7-3; J gene: TRBJ2-2; clone size: NA
CDR3 protein: CASKDWAGNQPQHF; CDR3 DNA: TGTGCCAGTAAAGACTGGGCGGGCAATCAGCCCCAGCATTTT; D gene: NA; V gene: TRBV19; J gene: TRBJ1-5; clone size: NA
CDR3 protein: CASSLASGRAKDYEQYF; CDR3 DNA: TGTGCCAGCAGCTTAGCCAGCGGGAGGGCCAAGGACTACGAGCAGTACTTC; D gene: TRBD2; V gene: TRBV7-2; J gene: TRBJ2-7; clone size: NA
CDR3 protein: CASSLEWGQPQHF; CDR3 DNA: TGTGCCAGCAGCTTAGAGTGGGGTCAGCCCCAGCATTTT; D gene: NA; V gene: TRBV7-6; J gene: TRBJ1-5; clone size: NA
CDR3 protein: CASSIGDTVRTEAFF; CDR3 DNA: TGTGCCAGTAGTATAGGGGACACGGTGAGGACTGAAGCTTTCTTT; D gene: NA; V gene: TRBV19; J gene: TRBJ1-1; clone size: NA
CDR3 protein: CASSSGRSGETQYF; CDR3 DNA: TGTGCCAGCTCTAGCGGGAGGTCGGGTGAGACCCAGTACTTC; D gene: TRBD2; V gene: TRBV6-5; J gene: TRBJ2-5; clone size: NA
CDR3 protein: CSVQTGVGDEQFF; CDR3 DNA: TGCAGCGTCCAAACGGGGGTCGGCGATGAGCAGTTCTTC; D gene: NA; V gene: TRBV29-1; J gene: TRBJ2-1; clone size: NA
CDR3 protein: CASSFTPPGQQETQYF; CDR3 DNA: TGTGCCAGCAGTTTCACACCCCCGGGACAGCAAGAGACCCAGTACTTC; D gene: TRBD1; V gene: TRBV6-5; J gene: TRBJ2-5; clone size: once
CDR3 protein: CASRTSGINTGELFF; CDR3 DNA: TGTGCCAGCAGAACTAGCGGGATAAACACCGGGGAGCTGTTTTTT; D gene: TRBD2; V gene: TRBV2; J gene: TRBJ2-2; clone size: NA
CDR3 protein: CASSQDLRDVGGDPYEQYF; CDR3 DNA: TGTGCCAGCAGCCAAGATTTGCGCGATGTGGGCGGGGACCCCTACGAGCAGTACTTC; D gene: NA; V gene: TRBV4-2; J gene: TRBJ2-7; clone size: NA
CDR3 protein: CASRTAAASNYGYTF; CDR3 DNA: TGTGCCAGCAGGACGGCAGCAGCTTCTAACTATGGCTACACCTTC; D gene: NA; V gene: TRBV7-2; J gene: TRBJ1-2; clone size: few
CDR3 protein: CASSQTRRAYGYTF; CDR3 DNA: TGTGCCAGCAGCCAGACCAGGAGGGCCTATGGCTACACCTTC; D gene: NA; V gene: TRBV5-6; J gene: TRBJ1-2; clone size: few
CDR3 protein: CASSPPTSGTDTQYF; CDR3 DNA: TGTGCCAGCAGCCCGCCGACTAGCGGCACAGATACGCAGTATTTT; D gene: TRBD2; V gene: TRBV7-2; J gene: TRBJ2-3; clone size: NA
CDR3 protein: CASSLDLGGFGANVLTF; CDR3 DNA: TGTGCCAGCAGCTTAGATCTTGGGGGGTTTGGGGCCAACGTCCTGACTTTC; D gene: NA; V gene: TRBV11-3; J gene: TRBJ2-6; clone size: NA
CDR3 protein: CASSLGLATDTQYF; CDR3 DNA: TGTGCCAGCAGCCTTGGACTAGCGACAGATACGCAGTATTTT; D gene: TRBD2; V gene: TRBV7-3; J gene: TRBJ2-3; clone size: NA
CDR3 protein: CASSDREGSYEQYF; CDR3 DNA: TGTGCCAGCAGTGATCGGGAGGGATCCTACGAGCAGTACTTC; D gene: TRBD2; V gene: TRBV2; J gene: TRBJ2-7; clone size: NA
CDR3 protein: CASSLWAGSVSEQYF; CDR3 DNA: TGTGCCAGCAGTTTATGGGCGGGATCGGTCTCCGAGCAGTACTTC; D gene: NA; V gene: TRBV27; J gene: TRBJ2-7; clone size: NA
CDR3 protein: CASSLQDRLYEQYF; CDR3 DNA: TGTGCCAGCTCACTACAGGACAGGCTCTACGAGCAGTACTTC; D gene: TRBD1; V gene: TRBV18; J gene: TRBJ2-7; clone size: once
CDR3 protein: CASSVTPGGIAGYTF; CDR3 DNA: TGTGCCAGCTCTGTGACACCTGGGGGTATTGCGGGCTACACCTTC; D gene: NA; V gene: TRBV6-5; J gene: TRBJ1-2; clone size: NA
CDR3 protein: CASSLAAASGSPKQETQYF; CDR3 DNA: TGTGCCAGCAGCTTGGCCGCGGCTAGCGGGAGCCCAAAACAAGAGACCCAGTACTTC; D gene: TRBD2; V gene: TRBV5-4; J gene: TRBJ2-5; clone size: NA
CDR3 protein: CAISETGQGKGEQYF; CDR3 DNA: TGTGCCATCAGTGAGACCGGACAGGGGAAGGGCGAGCAGTACTTC; D gene: TRBD1; V gene: TRBV10-3; J gene: TRBJ2-7; clone size: NA
CDR3 protein: CASAGWERTDTQYF; CDR3 DNA: TGTGCCAGCGCTGGGTGGGAGAGGACAGATACGCAGTATTTT; D gene: NA; V gene: TRBV2; J gene: TRBJ2-3; clone size: NA
CDR3 protein: CASSSVGRELSVLTF; CDR3 DNA: TGTGCCAGCAGCTCCGTGGGGCGGGAGCTCTCTGTCCTGACTTTC; D gene: TRBD2; V gene: TRBV5-4; J gene: TRBJ2-6; clone size: NA
CDR3 protein: CASSLGDLANEKLFF; CDR3 DNA: TGTGCCAGCAGCTTAGGGGATTTAGCTAATGAAAAACTGTTTTTT; D gene: NA; V gene: TRBV7-8; J gene: TRBJ1-4; clone size: NA
CDR3 protein: CASSIRDLGGTEAFF; CDR3 DNA: TGTGCCAGTAGTATAAGAGATTTGGGGGGCACTGAAGCTTTCTTT; D gene: NA; V gene: TRBV19; J gene: TRBJ1-1; clone size: NA
CDR3 protein: CASSEPQLAGGPSGANVLTF; CDR3 DNA: TGCGCCAGCAGTGAGCCCCAGCTAGCGGGAGGGCCCTCTGGGGCCAACGTCCTGACTTTC; D gene: TRBD2; V gene: TRBV10-2; J gene: TRBJ2-6; clone size: once
CDR3 protein: CASTQRGTSYETQYF; CDR3 DNA: TGTGCCAGCACCCAACGGGGGACTAGCTATGAGACCCAGTACTTC; D gene: TRBD2; V gene: TRBV27; J gene: TRBJ2-5; clone size: NA
CDR3 protein: CASSEGWQNYGYTF; CDR3 DNA: TGTGCCAGCAGTGAAGGGTGGCAGAACTATGGCTACACCTTC; D gene: NA; V gene: TRBV6-1; J gene: TRBJ1-2; clone size: NA
CDR3 protein: CASSSLQGGSEQFF; CDR3 DNA: TGTGCCAGCAGCTCGCTCCAGGGGGGCAGTGAGCAGTTCTTC; D gene: NA; V gene: TRBV7-9; J gene: TRBJ2-1; clone size: NA
CDR3 protein: CASSQDGGTADTQYF; CDR3 DNA: TGCGCCAGCAGCCAAGATGGAGGGACGGCAGATACGCAGTATTTT; D gene: NA; V gene: TRBV4-3; J gene: TRBJ2-3; clone size: few
CDR3 protein: CASSPREGREVSQPQHF; CDR3 DNA: TGTGCCAGCAGCCCCAGGGAGGGCAGGGAAGTATCCCAGCCCCAGCATTTT; D gene: NA; V gene: TRBV5-5; J gene: TRBJ1-5; clone size: once
CDR3 protein: CASSTPLWGGAGNTIYF; CDR3 DNA: TGTGCCAGTAGTACACCCCTCTGGGGGGGCGCTGGAAACACCATATATTTT; D gene: NA; V gene: TRBV19; J gene: TRBJ1-3; clone size: NA
CDR3 protein: CASSLGSPDGYTF; CDR3 DNA: TGTGCCAGCAGTTTGGGCAGCCCGGATGGCTACACCTTC; D gene: NA; V gene: TRBV28; J gene: TRBJ1-2; clone size: NA
CDR3 protein: CSVESWGGSTGRNEQFF; CDR3 DNA: TGCAGCGTTGAATCATGGGGAGGGAGCACCGGTAGGAATGAGCAGTTCTTC; D gene: TRBD2; V gene: TRBV29-1; J gene: TRBJ2-1; clone size: NA
CDR3 protein: CASSRGNSPGELFF; CDR3 DNA: TGTGCCAGTAGTCGTGGTAATAGCCCCGGGGAGCTGTTTTTT; D gene: NA; V gene: TRBV19; J gene: TRBJ2-2; clone size: NA
CDR3 protein: CANSPDSLLGYTF; CDR3 DNA: TGTGCCAACAGCCCCGACAGCCTCCTTGGCTACACCTTC; D gene: NA; V gene: TRBV6-1; J gene: TRBJ1-2; clone size: NA
CDR3 protein: CATSTGLNYGYTF; CDR3 DNA: TGTGCCACCTCGACAGGGCTTAACTATGGCTACACCTTC; D gene: TRBD1; V gene: TRBV19; J gene: TRBJ1-2; clone size: NA
CDR3 protein: CASGLGGGGTDTQYF; CDR3 DNA: TGTGCTAGTGGTTTGGGGGGTGGAGGCACAGATACGCAGTATTTT; D gene: NA; V gene: TRBV12-5; J gene: TRBJ2-3; clone size: NA
CDR3 protein: CASNPWGALEQFF; CDR3 DNA: TGTGCCAGCAACCCCTGGGGGGCCCTAGAGCAGTTCTTC; D gene: NA; V gene: TRBV27; J gene: TRBJ2-1; clone size: NA
CDR3 protein: CASSRFGPASTDTQYF; CDR3 DNA: TGTGCCAGCAGCCGATTCGGGCCCGCTAGCACAGATACGCAGTATTTT; D gene: NA; V gene: TRBV27; J gene: TRBJ2-3; clone size: NA
CDR3 protein: CASSHNVRTGGEEQYF; CDR3 DNA: TGTGCCAGCAGCCATAACGTGCGGACAGGGGGCGAGGAGCAGTACTTC; D gene: TRBD1; V gene: TRBV11-2; J gene: TRBJ2-7; clone size: NA
CDR3 protein: CAIKREISYNEQFF; CDR3 DNA: TGTGCCATCAAGCGGGAAATCTCCTACAATGAGCAGTTCTTC; D gene: TRBD2; V gene: TRBV5-4; J gene: TRBJ2-1; clone size: NA
CDR3 protein: CASRNNQETQYF; CDR3 DNA: TGTGCCAGCAGGAATAACCAAGAGACCCAGTACTTC; D gene: NA; V gene: TRBV2; J gene: TRBJ2-5; clone size: NA
CDR3 protein: CAWSLGGLQYEQYF; CDR3 DNA: TGTGCCTGGAGTTTGGGGGGGTTACAGTACGAGCAGTACTTC; D gene: TRBD2; V gene: TRBV30; J gene: TRBJ2-7; clone size: NA
CDR3 protein: CASSLGTNEQFF; CDR3 DNA: TGTGCCAGCAGCTTAGGGACTAATGAGCAGTTCTTC; D gene: NA; V gene: TRBV7-2; J gene: TRBJ2-1; clone size: NA
CDR3 protein: CASSLWGAGYEQYF; CDR3 DNA: TGCGCCAGCAGCTTGTGGGGGGCAGGGTACGAGCAGTACTTC; D gene: NA; V gene: TRBV5-1; J gene: TRBJ2-7; clone size: NA
CDR3 protein: CASSSSGQGQTYEQYF; CDR3 DNA: TGCGCCAGCAGCTCCAGCGGACAGGGGCAGACCTACGAGCAGTACTTC; D gene: TRBD1; V gene: TRBV5-1; J gene: TRBJ2-7; clone size: once
CDR3 protein: CASRTYIGEEEYF; CDR3 DNA: TGTGCCAGCAGGACTTATATCGGGGAGGAGGAGTACTTC; D gene: NA; V gene: TRBV6-5; J gene: TRBJ2-7; clone size: NA
CDR3 protein: CSVEGFMNTEAFF; CDR3 DNA: TGCAGCGTTGAGGGATTTATGAACACTGAAGCTTTCTTT; D gene: NA; V gene: TRBV29-1; J gene: TRBJ1-1; clone size: few
CDR3 protein: CASSAEWNYGYTF; CDR3 DNA: TGTGCCAGCAGTGCCGAGTGGAACTATGGCTACACCTTC; D gene: NA; V gene: TRBV6-4; J gene: TRBJ1-2; clone size: NA